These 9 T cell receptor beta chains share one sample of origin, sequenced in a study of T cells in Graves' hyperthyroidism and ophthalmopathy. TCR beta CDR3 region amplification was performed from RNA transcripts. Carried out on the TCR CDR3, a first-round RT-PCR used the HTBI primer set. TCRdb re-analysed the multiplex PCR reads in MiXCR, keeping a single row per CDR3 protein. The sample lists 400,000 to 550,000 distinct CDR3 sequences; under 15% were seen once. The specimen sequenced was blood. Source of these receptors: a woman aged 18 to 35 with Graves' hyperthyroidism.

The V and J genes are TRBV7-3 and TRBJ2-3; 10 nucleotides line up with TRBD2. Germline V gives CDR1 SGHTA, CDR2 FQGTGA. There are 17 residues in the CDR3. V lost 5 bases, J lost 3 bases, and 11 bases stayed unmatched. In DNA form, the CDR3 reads TGTGCCAGCAGCCCGGCGCGCCTAGCGGGAGCTACAGATACGCAGTATTTT. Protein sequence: CASSPARLAGATDTQYF.

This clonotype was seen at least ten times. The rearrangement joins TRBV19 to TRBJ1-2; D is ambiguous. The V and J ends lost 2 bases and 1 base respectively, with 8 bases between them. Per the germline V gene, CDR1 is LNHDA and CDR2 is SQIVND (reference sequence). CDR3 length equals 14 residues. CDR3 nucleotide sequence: TGTGCCAGTAGTATATCCGGACGTAACTATGGCTACACCTTC. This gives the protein CASSISGRNYGYTF.

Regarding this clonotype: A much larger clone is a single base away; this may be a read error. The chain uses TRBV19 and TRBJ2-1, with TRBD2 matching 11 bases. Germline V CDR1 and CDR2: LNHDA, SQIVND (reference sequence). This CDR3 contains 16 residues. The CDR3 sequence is CVSSIGVAGGYNEQFF. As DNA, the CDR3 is TGTGTCAGTAGTATAGGGGTAGCGGGAGGGTACAATGAGCAGTTCTTC.

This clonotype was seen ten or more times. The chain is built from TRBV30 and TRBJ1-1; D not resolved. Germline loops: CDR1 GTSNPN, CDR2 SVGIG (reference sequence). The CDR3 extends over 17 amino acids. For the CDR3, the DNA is TGTGCGACTTCTTCTAGACGGACCTGGATCATGAACACTGAAGCTTTCTTT. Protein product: CATSSRRTWIMNTEAFF.

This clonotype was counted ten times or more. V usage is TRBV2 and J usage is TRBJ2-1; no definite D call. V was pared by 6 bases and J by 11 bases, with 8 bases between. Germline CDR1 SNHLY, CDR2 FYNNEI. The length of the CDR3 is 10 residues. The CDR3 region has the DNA TGTGCCAGCAGCTTGACCCAGCAGTTCTTC. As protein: CASSLTQQFF.

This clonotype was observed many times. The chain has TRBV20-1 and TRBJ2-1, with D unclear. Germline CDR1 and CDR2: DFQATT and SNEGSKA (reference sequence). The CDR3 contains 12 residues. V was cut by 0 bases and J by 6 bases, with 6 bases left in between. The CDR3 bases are TGCAGTGCTAGAGATAAAGTCAATGAGCAGTTCTTC. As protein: CSARDKVNEQFF.

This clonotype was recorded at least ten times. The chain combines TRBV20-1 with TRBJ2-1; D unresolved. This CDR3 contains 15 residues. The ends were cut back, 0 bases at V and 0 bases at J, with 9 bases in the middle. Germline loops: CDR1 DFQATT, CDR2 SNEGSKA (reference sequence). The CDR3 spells CSARDPESSYNEQFF. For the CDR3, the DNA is TGCAGTGCTAGAGATCCGGAGAGCTCCTACAATGAGCAGTTCTTC.

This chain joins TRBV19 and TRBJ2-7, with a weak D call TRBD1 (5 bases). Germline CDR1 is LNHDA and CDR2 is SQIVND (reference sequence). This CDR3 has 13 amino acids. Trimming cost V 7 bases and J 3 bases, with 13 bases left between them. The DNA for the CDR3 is TGTGCCAGTAATCTCGGACAAGGCTACGAGCAGTACTTC. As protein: CASNLGQGYEQYF.

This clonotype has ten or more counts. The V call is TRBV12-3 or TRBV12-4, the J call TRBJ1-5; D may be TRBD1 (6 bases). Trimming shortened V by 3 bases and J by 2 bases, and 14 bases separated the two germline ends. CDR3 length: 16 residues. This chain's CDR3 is CASSLDSGYGNQPQHF. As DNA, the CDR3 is TGTGCCAGCAGTTTGGACAGCGGATACGGCAATCAGCCCCAGCATTTT.